The clone carrying this TCR beta chain was detected many times. No antigen is known for it. Extraction of PBMCs used under 13 ml of fresh peripheral blood. The CDR3 contains 12 residues. With V trimmed by 11 bases and J by 3 bases, 4 bases remained unmatched. CDR1 and CDR2 from the germline V gene are SEHNR and FQNEAQ (reference sequence). This sample is drawn from a study of T cells in Graves' hyperthyroidism and ophthalmopathy. Study-wide context: Peripheral blood was collected at initial diagnosis, before any treatment.

Amplification targeted TCR beta CDR3 regions from RNA transcripts. The study used the HTBI primer set for a first-round RT-PCR of the TCR CDR3. Via MiXCR, TCRdb re-called the multiplex PCR reads, giving one row per CDR3 protein. The sample lists 250,000 to 300,000 distinct CDR3 sequences, roughly a fifth occurring once. Study outcomes and limitations: Most thyroid clonotypes expanded above 0.001 appeared in blood too. Ophthalmopathy got predicted by the model a median around six months before its onset.

Source material: blood. This TCR came from a middle-aged man with Graves' ophthalmopathy. The V gene is TRBV7-9, the J gene TRBJ2-5; TRBD2 agrees at 9 bases. Here the CDR3 DNA reads TGTGCCTCACGCGGGGGGGAAGAGACCCAGTACTTC. As protein: CASRGGEETQYF.